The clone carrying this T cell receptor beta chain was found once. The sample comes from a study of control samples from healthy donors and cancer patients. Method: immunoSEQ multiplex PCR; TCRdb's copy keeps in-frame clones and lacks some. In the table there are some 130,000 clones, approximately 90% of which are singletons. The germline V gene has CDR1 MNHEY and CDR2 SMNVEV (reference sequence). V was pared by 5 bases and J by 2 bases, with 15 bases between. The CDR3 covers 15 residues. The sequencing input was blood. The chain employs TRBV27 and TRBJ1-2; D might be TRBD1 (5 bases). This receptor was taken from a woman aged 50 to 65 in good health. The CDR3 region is CASSLRQTRNYGYTF. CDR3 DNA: TGTGCCAGCAGTCTAAGACAGACAAGAAACTATGGCTACACCTTC.